This T cell receptor (beta chain) was identified in a study of T cells in Graves' hyperthyroidism and ophthalmopathy. With 5 bases clipped from V and 6 bases from J, the junction kept 7 bases outside the gene matches. The CDR3 length is 15 residues. Looked up from germline, CDR1 is MNHEY and CDR2 is SMNVEV (reference sequence). Study-wide points: The model anticipated ophthalmopathy a median about six months pre-onset. Also found in blood were most expanded thyroid clonotypes above 0.001.

This clonotype came up many times. Its antigen is not known. Regions amplified from RNA transcripts were the TCR beta CDR3 regions. Researchers ran a first-round RT-PCR on the TCR CDR3 using the HTBI primer set. TCRdb recomputed calls from the multiplex PCR reads with MiXCR, one row per CDR3 protein. Of 500,000 to 750,000 distinct CDR3 sequences in the sample, approximately 15% were seen once. The V gene is TRBV27, the J gene TRBJ2-3; 11 bases fit TRBD2. The clonotype comes from a young woman with Graves' ophthalmopathy. Sequenced sample: blood. The CDR3 reads CASSPLAGAVDTQYF. The DNA of the CDR3 is TGTGCCAGCAGTCCACTAGCGGGAGCGGTGGATACGCAGTATTTT.